This TCR beta chain was sequenced for a study of response to subunit inactivated influenza vaccine. Whole-study results and caveats: Authors proposed each seasonal influenza vaccination draws in few new T cells.

Each CDR3 protein is one row after TCRdb ran MiXCR on the RT-PCR reads. The sample comprises about 520,000 distinct CDR3 sequences, 25% of which are singletons, and 1.5% to 2% rests with the top ten. On this clonotype itself: Its antigen is not identified.

V lost 5 bases, J lost 6 bases, and 9 bases stayed unmatched. Germline V lookup: CDR1 SGHTA, CDR2 FQGNSA. The CDR3 covers 15 residues. The TCR sequence derives from a man aged 45-65 years who received an inactivated influenza vaccine. This chain connects TRBV7-2 to TRBJ1-5; TRBD1 matches 8 bases. Specimen: CD4+ T cells sorted from PBMCs, collected 4 to 6 days after vaccination. The CDR3 DNA reads as TGTGCCAGCAGCCCAGACAGGGGAGTTAGTCAGCCCCAGCATTTT. Translated, it gives CASSPDRGVSQPQHF.